This TCR beta chain was captured by sequencing in a study of vaccination and CD4 T cells after COVID-19. Whole-study context: Across the group, participants received two doses of either BNT162b2 or mRNA-1273 vaccine. Overlapping spike peptides of SARS-CoV-2, HCoV-NL63, HCoV-OC43 and HCoV-229E stimulated the cells. Taking of post-vaccine samples occurred a median around 72 days after dose two (range 14 to 241).

Sequence data for DNA of cultured CD4+ T cells were generated by the Oncomine TCR Beta short-read assay. In TCRdb, the PCR reads were re-called with MiXCR into one record per CDR3 protein. The table lists 20,000 to 25,000 distinct CDR3 sequences, around 43% of them singletons. Concerning this clonotype itself: Its antigen is not identified.

The treatment: roughly ten-day PBMC culture with coronavirus spike peptide pools or control peptides (ViraFEST assay). ViraFEST sequenced TCRs after peptide-pool expansion of antigen-specific T cells. What was sequenced was CD4+ T cells from blood, cultured in vitro. The TCR comes from a human donor who had recovered from COVID-19.

CDR3 DNA sequence: TGCAGTGCTCCCGACCAATCCCGGGCCACAGATACGCAGTATTTT. Translating it yields CSAPDQSRATDTQYF. The chain couples TRBV20-1 to TRBJ2-3; D ambiguous. V lost 5 bases and J lost 2, with 17 bases in between. Germline values: CDR1 DFQATT, CDR2 SNEGSKA (reference sequence). The CDR3 is 15 amino acids.